Below are 24 T cell receptor beta chains sequenced from a single sample in a study of control samples from healthy donors and cancer patients. Clones were read by immunoSEQ multiplex PCR, and TCRdb kept only the in-frame ones, dropping some. Of fewer than 200,000 clones listed, roughly 88% are singletons. Sequencing used blood. The source of these receptors is a woman aged 30 to 39 in good health.

The V and J genes are TRBV25-1 and TRBJ1-1; D unclear. V was pared by 6 bases and J by 0 bases, with 14 bases between. Germline values: CDR1 MGHDK, CDR2 SYGVNS. The CDR3 consists of 15 residues. This CDR3 is CASRRSSSMNTEAFF. The CDR3 DNA follows: TGTGCCAGCAGAAGATCGAGTTCAATGAACACTGAAGCTTTCTTT.

The chain couples TRBV27 to TRBJ1-2; no clear D. Trimming shortened V by 7 bases and J by 4 bases, and 19 bases separated the two germline ends. The CDR3 covers 15 residues. CDR1 and CDR2 from the germline V gene are MNHEY and SMNVEV (reference sequence). CDR3 loop: CASTPRAGSTYGYTF. DNA for the CDR3: TGTGCCAGCACCCCTAGGGCCGGCAGTACCTATGGCTACACCTTC.

The chain employs TRBV28 and TRBJ1-2; the D gene is possibly TRBD1 (5 bases). Deletions cut 6 bases from V and 3 bases from J, with 11 bases between. CDR1 is MDHEN and CDR2 is SYDVKM in the germline V gene. This CDR3 has 13 amino acids. CDR3 sequence: CASSLTGDYGYTF. CDR3 nucleotides: TGTGCCAGCAGCCTAACAGGCGACTATGGCTACACCTTC.

This clone came up once. The rearrangement uses TRBV27 and TRBJ2-7; tentatively, D is TRBD1 or TRBD2 (5 bases each). V was clipped by 8 bases and J by 1 base, with 18 bases between them. The CDR3 is 15 amino acids. Germline values: CDR1 MNHEY, CDR2 SMNVEV (reference sequence). CDR3 sequence: CASRDLGTLSYEQYF. CDR3 sequence (DNA): TGTGCCAGCCGAGACTTAGGGACGCTTTCCTACGAGCAGTACTTC.

The chain employs TRBV2 and TRBJ2-7, with 9 bases aligning to TRBD1. CDR1 SNHLY and CDR2 FYNNEI come from the germline V gene. The CDR3 is 13 amino acids. The V and J ends lost 6 bases and 0 bases, in that order; junction bases with no gene match: 0. The DNA of the CDR3 is TGTGCCAGCAGGACAGGGGGCTCCTACGAGCAGTACTTC. Its translation: CASRTGGSYEQYF.

The chain links TRBV28 to TRBJ2-4; possibly TRBD1 for D (5 bases). Trimming took 6 bases from V and 9 from J, leaving 18 bases between them. CDR1 MDHEN and CDR2 SYDVKM come from the germline V gene. The CDR3 is 14 residues long. Written as DNA, the CDR3 is TGTGCCAGCAGACCGACAGACACACAAAGCATTCAGTACTTC. This encodes CASRPTDTQSIQYF.

The chain employs TRBV6-5 and TRBJ1-1; a possible D gene is TRBD1 (6 bases). This CDR3 region has 14 residues. Per the germline V gene, CDR1 is MNHEY and CDR2 is SVGAGI. The V and J ends lost 5 bases and 6 bases respectively, with 16 bases between them. The CDR3 DNA is TGTGCCAGCAGTACAACAGGGCATACGGCTGAAGCTTTCTTT. Translating it yields CASSTTGHTAEAFF.

The V call is TRBV2, the J call TRBJ2-3; 8 nucleotides match TRBD1. This CDR3 spans 16 amino acids. Germline V gives CDR1 SNHLY, CDR2 FYNNEI. V lost 4 bases and J lost 1; bases outside the gene matches: 7. The CDR3 reads CASSAETGAGTDTQYF. CDR3 DNA sequence: TGTGCCAGCAGTGCCGAGACAGGGGCAGGCACAGATACGCAGTATTTT.

This sequence joins TRBV18 and TRBJ1-2; TRBD1 matches 7 bases. CDR3 length equals 15 residues. Germline loops: CDR1 KGHSH, CDR2 LQKENI. With 0 bases clipped from V and 5 bases from J, the junction kept 6 bases outside the gene matches. CDR3 nucleotides: TGTGCCAGCTCACCACCGAGACAGGGTACTTATGGCTACACCTTC. Translating it yields CASSPPRQGTYGYTF.

The chain is built from TRBV7-2 and TRBJ1-2; TRBD1 aligns across 8 bases. The CDR3 contains 13 residues. The germline CDR1 and CDR2 sequences are SGHTA and FQGNSA. The trim removed 4 bases at V and 3 bases at J, leaving 1 base unmatched. CDR3 region: CASSSTGDYGYTF. The CDR3 DNA follows: TGTGCCAGCAGCTCGACAGGGGACTATGGCTACACCTTC.

The chain joins TRBV5-6 to TRBJ2-7, with 7 bases fitting TRBD1. Germline-derived CDR1 and CDR2 are SGHDT and YYEEEE. The CDR3 is made up of 16 amino acids. Losses at the gene ends were 3 bases for V and 1 base for J; bases not matched to a gene: 10. The CDR3 sequence is CASSSATGQSSYEQYF. The CDR3 DNA follows: TGTGCCAGCAGCTCCGCGACAGGGCAGTCGTCCTACGAGCAGTACTTC.

V and J are TRBV24-1 and TRBJ2-3, with D hard to call. This CDR3 region has 16 residues. Trimming cost V 3 bases and J 0 bases, with 12 bases left between them. Germline-derived CDR1 and CDR2 are KGHDR and SFDVKD. CDR3 protein: CATSDNDGLSTDTQYF. CDR3 coding DNA: TGTGCCACCAGTGATAACGACGGTCTCAGCACAGATACGCAGTATTTT.

The chain carries TRBV19 and TRBJ1-1; D is possibly TRBD1 (5 bases). V shed 9 bases and J shed 1 base, with 12 bases lying between them. CDR3 length: 13 residues. Germline CDR1 LNHDA, CDR2 SQIVND (reference sequence). The CDR3 sequence is CASRAGRNTEAFF. The DNA of the CDR3 is TGTGCCAGCAGGGCGGGACGGAACACTGAAGCTTTCTTT.

This chain links TRBV27 with TRBJ1-2; tentative D call: TRBD1 (6 bases). This CDR3 spans 14 amino acids. Trimming removed 2 bases from V and 5 bases from J, with 12 bases in between. Looked up from germline, CDR1 is MNHEY and CDR2 is SMNVEV (reference sequence). Here the CDR3 reads CASSLIGGSYGYTF. The CDR3 nucleotides read TGTGCCAGCAGTTTAATTGGGGGCTCGTATGGCTACACCTTC.

This rearrangement joins TRBV7-9 to TRBJ2-1; D not certain. Trimming stripped 5 bases from V and 7 bases from J, with 12 bases between. Germline CDR1 reads SEHNR; CDR2 reads FQNEAQ (reference sequence). This CDR3 comprises 13 residues. For the CDR3, the DNA is TGTGCCAGCAGCAGACTCCCAAGGAATGAGCAGTTCTTC. Amino acid sequence: CASSRLPRNEQFF.

This chain uses TRBV28 with TRBJ1-2; D unclear. The CDR3 runs to 13 residues. The ends were cut back, 5 bases at V and 0 bases at J, with 7 bases in the middle. Germline V gives CDR1 MDHEN, CDR2 SYDVKM. CDR3 loop: CASSPTTNYGYTF. The CDR3 nucleotides are TGTGCCAGCAGTCCGACAACTAACTATGGCTACACCTTC.

V gene TRBV9 combines with J gene TRBJ1-3, with no clear D. V was trimmed by 2 bases and J by 7 bases, leaving 7 bases between them. This CDR3 spans 12 amino acids. Germline V gene sequence: CDR1 SGDLS, CDR2 YYNGEE. CDR3 region: CASSVVANTIYF. For the CDR3, the DNA is TGTGCCAGCAGCGTCGTGGCGAACACCATATATTTT.

This rearrangement joins TRBV20-1 to TRBJ2-5; 9 bases are shared with TRBD2. The CDR3 runs 14 residues. Germline loops: CDR1 DFQATT, CDR2 SNEGSKA (reference sequence). Trimming at V came to 3 bases and at J to 1 base, leaving 3 bases not matched to a gene. The CDR3 loop reads CSASRGRGQETQYF. CDR3 nucleotide sequence: TGCAGTGCTAGTCGCGGGAGGGGCCAAGAGACCCAGTACTTC.

The chain uses TRBV12-3 or TRBV12-4 and TRBJ2-7; D might be TRBD1 (6 bases). The CDR3 spans 13 residues. Trimming removed 3 bases at V and 9 bases at J, with 15 bases between. CDR3 nucleotides: TGTGCCAGCAGTTTCGGTCAGGGGTCGGGGCAGTACTTC. Protein sequence: CASSFGQGSGQYF.

The rearrangement links TRBV5-5 to TRBJ1-1; no firm D call. With 0 bases removed from V and 6 bases from J, the gap between germline ends came to 3 bases. CDR3 length: 11 residues. Germline CDR1 SGHKS, CDR2 YYEKEE (reference sequence). CDR3 amino acids: CASSLGPEAFF. The CDR3 DNA sequence: TGTGCCAGCAGCTTGGGTCCTGAAGCTTTCTTT.

The V call is TRBV5-4, the J call TRBJ1-1, with TRBD1 matching over 9 bases. The CDR3 is made up of 16 amino acids. Germline V gene data show CDR1 as SGHNT and CDR2 as YYREEE (reference sequence). V lost 5 bases and J lost 5; bases outside the gene matches: 13. CDR3 amino acids: CASSPGTGRETTEAFF. Here the CDR3 DNA reads TGTGCCAGCAGTCCCGGGACAGGGAGGGAGACGACTGAAGCTTTCTTT.

This clone appeared a few times. This chain links TRBV15 with TRBJ2-7; D gene unclear. V lost 1 base and J 0 bases, leaving 7 bases between the germline ends. The CDR3 extends over 14 amino acids. Germline V CDR1 and CDR2: LNHNV, YYDKDF (reference sequence). The CDR3 nucleotides read TGTGCCACCAGCAGAGGACAAAACTCCTACGAGCAGTACGTC. Its protein is CATSRGQNSYEQYV.

The V gene is TRBV18, the J gene TRBJ1-5; D possibly corresponds to TRBD1 (5 bases). The V gene lost 3 bases and the J gene lost 0 bases, with 6 bases spanning the gap. Per the germline V gene, CDR1 is KGHSH and CDR2 is LQKENI. CDR3 length equals 14 residues. DNA of the CDR3: TGTGCCAGCTCACCGACAGATAGCAATCAGCCCCAGCATTTT. This encodes CASSPTDSNQPQHF.

The J gene is TRBJ1-2, the V gene TRBV7-8; D gene ambiguous. CDR1 is SGHVS and CDR2 is FQNEAQ in the germline V gene. The CDR3 spans 15 residues. V was shortened by 1 base and J by 1 base, with 10 bases between the two germline ends. The CDR3 region has the DNA TGTGCCAGCAGCTTAGATGGAGGGATTAACTATGGCTACACCTTC. This encodes CASSLDGGINYGYTF.